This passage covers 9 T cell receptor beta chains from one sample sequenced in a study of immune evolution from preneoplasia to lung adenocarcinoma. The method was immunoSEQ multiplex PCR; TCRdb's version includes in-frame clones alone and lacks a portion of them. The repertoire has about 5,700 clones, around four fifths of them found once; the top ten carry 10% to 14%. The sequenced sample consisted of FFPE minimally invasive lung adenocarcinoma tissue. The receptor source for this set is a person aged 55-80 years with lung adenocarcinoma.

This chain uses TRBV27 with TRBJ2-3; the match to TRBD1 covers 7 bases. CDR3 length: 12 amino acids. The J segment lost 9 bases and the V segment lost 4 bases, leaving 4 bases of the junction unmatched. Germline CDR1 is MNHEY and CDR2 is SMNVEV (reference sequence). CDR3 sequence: CASSSGQRTQYF. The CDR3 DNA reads TGTGCCAGCAGTTCGGGACAGAGGACGCAGTATTTT.

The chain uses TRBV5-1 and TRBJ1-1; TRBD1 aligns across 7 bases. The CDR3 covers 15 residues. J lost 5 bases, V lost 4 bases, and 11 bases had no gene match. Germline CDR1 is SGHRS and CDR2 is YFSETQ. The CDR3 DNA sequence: TGCGCCAGCAGCCCAGCACAGGGGTTGGGGACTGAAGCTTTCTTT. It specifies CASSPAQGLGTEAFF.

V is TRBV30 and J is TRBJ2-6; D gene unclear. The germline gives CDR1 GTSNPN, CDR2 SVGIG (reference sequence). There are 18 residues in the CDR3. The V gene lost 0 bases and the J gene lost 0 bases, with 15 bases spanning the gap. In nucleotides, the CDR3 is TGTGCCTGGAGTGTTTTTCGTCAGGTCTTCTCTGGGGCCAACGTCCTGACTTTC. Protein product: CAWSVFRQVFSGANVLTF.

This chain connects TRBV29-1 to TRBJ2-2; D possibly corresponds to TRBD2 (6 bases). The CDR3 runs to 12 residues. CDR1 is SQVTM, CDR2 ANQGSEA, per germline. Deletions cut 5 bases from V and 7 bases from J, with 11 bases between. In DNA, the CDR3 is TGCAGCGTTCCTGGGGGAGGCGGGGAGCTGTTTTTT. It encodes CSVPGGGGELFF.

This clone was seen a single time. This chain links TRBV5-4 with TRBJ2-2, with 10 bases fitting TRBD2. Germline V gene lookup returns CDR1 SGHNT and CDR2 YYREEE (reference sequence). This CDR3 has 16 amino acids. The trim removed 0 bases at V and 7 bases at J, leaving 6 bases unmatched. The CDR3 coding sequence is TGTGCCAGCAGCTTGGGAGGGACTAGCGTCATCGGGGAGCTGTTTTTT. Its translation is CASSLGGTSVIGELFF.

DNA for the CDR3: TGTGCCAGCAGTTTATTGACAGGGAGCACTGAAGCTTTCTTT. It specifies CASSLLTGSTEAFF. V gene TRBV27 combines with J gene TRBJ1-1; TRBD1 aligns across 7 bases. The germline V gene has CDR1 MNHEY and CDR2 SMNVEV (reference sequence). The CDR3 contains 14 residues. V dropped 1 base and J dropped 4; count of bases not matched to a gene: 3.

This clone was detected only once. The CDR3 nucleotides are TGCAGCGTTGAAGTGAAGGGGGGAGAGACCCAGTACTTC. Translation: CSVEVKGGETQYF. The chain has TRBV29-1 and TRBJ2-5; D may be TRBD1 or TRBD2 (6 bases each). Trimming took off 1 base at V and 4 bases at J, with 10 bases between the two ends. CDR3 length equals 13 residues. Looked up from germline, CDR1 is SQVTM and CDR2 is ANQGSEA. Complete variable domain (other parts from reference TRBV29-1 and TRBJ2-5): SAVISQKPSRDICQRGTSLTIQCQVDSQVTMMFWYRQQPGQSLTLIATANQGSEATYESGFVIDKFPISRPNLTFSTLTVSNMSPEDSSIYLCSVEVKGGETQYFGPGTRLLVL.

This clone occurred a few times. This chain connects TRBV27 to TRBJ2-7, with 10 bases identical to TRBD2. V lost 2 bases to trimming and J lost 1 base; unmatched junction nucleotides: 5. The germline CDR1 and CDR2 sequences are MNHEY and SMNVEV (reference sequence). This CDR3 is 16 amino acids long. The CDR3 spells CASSLRRGLASYEQYF. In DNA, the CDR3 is TGTGCCAGCAGTTTACGAAGGGGACTAGCGTCCTACGAGCAGTACTTC.

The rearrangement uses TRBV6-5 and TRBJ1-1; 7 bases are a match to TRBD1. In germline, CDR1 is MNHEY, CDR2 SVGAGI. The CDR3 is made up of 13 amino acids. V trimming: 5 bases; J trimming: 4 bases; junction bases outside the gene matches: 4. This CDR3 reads CASSQTGFTEAFF. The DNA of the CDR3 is TGTGCCAGCAGTCAGACAGGGTTCACTGAAGCTTTCTTT.